Reported below is one TCR beta chain. The same CDR3 also results from other DNA sequences found in this sample. Trimming cost V 3 bases and J 0 bases, with 8 bases left between them. The CDR3 consists of 14 residues. Looked up from germline, CDR1 is LNHDA and CDR2 is SQIVND (reference sequence). This sample stems from a study of T cell responses to AZD1222 COVID-19 vaccine. The repertoire was sequenced with immunoSEQ multiplex PCR; TCRdb's copy has only in-frame clones and lacks some. The repertoire consists of 120,000 to 150,000 clones, with 88% occurring once and the leading ten covering 2.2%. This sequence was found in an adult in good health. This chain joins TRBV19 and TRBJ1-1; no definite D call. The sequencing used peripheral blood, collected on day 0 of AZD1222 vaccination. Here the CDR3 DNA reads TGTGCCAGTAGTATCGACGGCGTGAACACTGAAGCTTTCTTT. It specifies CASSIDGVNTEAFF.